The present TCR beta chain was sequenced within a study of T cells in Graves' hyperthyroidism and ophthalmopathy. The junction had 7 bases not matched to a gene; V was cut back by 2 bases and J by 8 bases. Per germline, CDR1 MNHNS and CDR2 SASEGT. The CDR3 has 16 residues. RNA transcripts served as the template for amplifying TCR beta CDR3 regions. First-round RT-PCR of the TCR CDR3 relied on the HTBI primer set. TCRdb itself ran the multiplex PCR reads through MiXCR, one entry per CDR3 protein. The data show about 600,000 distinct CDR3 sequences, with about a sixth seen just once and less than 3.5% held by the top ten.

The sample was blood. The rearrangement links TRBV6-1 to TRBJ2-1; 12 bases fit TRBD2. The receptor's source is a woman between 40 and 50 years old with Graves' ophthalmopathy. CDR3 coding DNA: TGTGCCAGCAGTGAAAAGGGCCTAGCGGGGGGGCATGAGCAGTTCTTC. This translates into CASSEKGLAGGHEQFF.